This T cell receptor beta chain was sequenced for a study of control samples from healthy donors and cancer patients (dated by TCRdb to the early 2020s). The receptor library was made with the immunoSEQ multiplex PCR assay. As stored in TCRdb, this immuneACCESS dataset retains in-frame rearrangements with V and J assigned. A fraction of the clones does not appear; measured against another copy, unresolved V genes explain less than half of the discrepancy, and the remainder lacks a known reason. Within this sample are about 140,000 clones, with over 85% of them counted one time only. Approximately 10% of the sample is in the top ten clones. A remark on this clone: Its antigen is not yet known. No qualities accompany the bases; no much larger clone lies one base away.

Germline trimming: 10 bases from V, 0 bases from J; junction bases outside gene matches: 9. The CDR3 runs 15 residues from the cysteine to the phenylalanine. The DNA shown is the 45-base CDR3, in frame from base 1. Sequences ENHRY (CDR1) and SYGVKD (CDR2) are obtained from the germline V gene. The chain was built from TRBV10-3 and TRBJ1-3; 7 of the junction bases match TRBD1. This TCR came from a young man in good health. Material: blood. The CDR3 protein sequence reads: CATRPRDSSGNTIYF. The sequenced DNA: TGTGCCACCCGGCCTCGGGACAGCTCTGGAAACACCATATATTTT.